This T cell receptor beta chain was sequenced during a study of Ad26.COV2.S vaccination and SARS-CoV-2 variants. Study-wide points: Non-spike TCR breadth showed similarity between vaccine and placebo recipients.

Remarks on this clone: Antigen: not known.

The method was immunoSEQ multiplex PCR; TCRdb's version includes in-frame clones alone and lacks a portion of them. The top ten clones hold 2.9% of a sample with around 250,000 clones, 70% to 90% of them seen once. Germline V lookup: CDR1 WSHSY, CDR2 SAAADI. With V trimmed by 2 bases and J by 0 bases, 8 bases remained unmatched. The CDR3 length is 19 residues. As for treatment: over 15 received Ad26.COV2.S at low or high dose, single or two shots; about 5 received placebo; per-sample allocation not given. Sampling was done on day 63 after the first vaccine or placebo injection. The rearrangement uses TRBV10-2 and TRBJ2-5; 14 bases map to TRBD2. The sequence was collected from a person aged 18-65 years who received the Ad26.COV2.S COVID-19 vaccine or a placebo. Source: peripheral blood, taken in a trial of Ad26.COV2.S vaccine versus placebo. CDR3 loop: CASSEGGTSGSPYQETQYF. For the CDR3, the DNA is TGCGCCAGCAGTGAGGGCGGGACTAGCGGGAGCCCGTACCAAGAGACCCAGTACTTC.